Presented here are 4 T cell receptor beta chains from one specimen sequenced in a study of shared clonotypes between healthy human individuals. Clones were sequenced by immunoSEQ multiplex PCR, and TCRdb holds only the in-frame ones, with some missing. The table lists hundreds of thousands of clones, roughly 72% of them singletons. Sequencing used PBMCs. These receptors were collected from a woman aged 40 to 55 in good health. Some clones in this sample may be carry-over from other donors' samples.

The rearrangement uses TRBV30 and TRBJ1-2; D unclear. Trimming removed 2 bases from V and 2 bases from J, with 9 bases in between. The V gene's germline CDR1 is GTSNPN and CDR2 SVGIG (reference sequence). The CDR3 consists of 13 residues. The CDR3 region is CAWSTALNYGYTF. The CDR3 DNA follows: TGTGCCTGGAGTACTGCCCTAAACTATGGCTACACCTTC.

This sequence joins TRBV20-1 and TRBJ1-1, with unresolved D. Germline assignment: CDR1 DFQATT and CDR2 SNEGSKA (reference sequence). The length of the CDR3 is 11 residues. The V end lost 1 base, the J end lost 6 bases, and 6 bases lay between the germline ends. The DNA of the CDR3 is TGCAGTGCTAGAGGGAGGCCTGAAGCTTTCTTT. Its protein is CSARGRPEAFF.

The chain employs TRBV5-6 and TRBJ2-2, with TRBD1 identical over 9 bases. CDR3 length: 16 amino acids. The trim removed 4 bases at V and 1 base at J, leaving 5 bases unmatched. CDR1 SGHDT and CDR2 YYEEEE come from the germline V gene. DNA for the CDR3: TGTGCCAGCAGCAAGGGACAGGGATGGAACACCGGGGAGCTGTTTTTT. Its translation: CASSKGQGWNTGELFF.

The chain employs TRBV11-3 and TRBJ2-1; TRBD2 agrees at 13 bases. The CDR3 runs 16 residues. In germline, CDR1 is SGHNT, CDR2 YENEEA. J gave up 10 bases and V 5 bases, and 11 bases lay outside the gene matches. The CDR3 loop is CASSGPGTSGTGEQFF. The CDR3 nucleotides read TGTGCCAGCAGCGGGCCCGGGACTAGCGGGACTGGGGAGCAGTTCTTC.